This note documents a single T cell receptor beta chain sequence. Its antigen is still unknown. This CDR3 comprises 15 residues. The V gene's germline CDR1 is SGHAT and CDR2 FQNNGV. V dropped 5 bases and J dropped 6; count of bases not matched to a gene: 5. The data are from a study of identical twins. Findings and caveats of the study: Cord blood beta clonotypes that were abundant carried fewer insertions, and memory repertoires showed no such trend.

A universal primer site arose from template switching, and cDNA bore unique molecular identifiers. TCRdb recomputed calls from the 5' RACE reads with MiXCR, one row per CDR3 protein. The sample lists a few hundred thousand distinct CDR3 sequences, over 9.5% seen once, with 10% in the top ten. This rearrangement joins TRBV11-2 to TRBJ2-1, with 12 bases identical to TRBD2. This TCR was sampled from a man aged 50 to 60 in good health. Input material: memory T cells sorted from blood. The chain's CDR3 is CASSRPGLAGNEQFF. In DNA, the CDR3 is TGTGCCAGCAGCCGACCGGGACTAGCGGGCAATGAGCAGTTCTTC.